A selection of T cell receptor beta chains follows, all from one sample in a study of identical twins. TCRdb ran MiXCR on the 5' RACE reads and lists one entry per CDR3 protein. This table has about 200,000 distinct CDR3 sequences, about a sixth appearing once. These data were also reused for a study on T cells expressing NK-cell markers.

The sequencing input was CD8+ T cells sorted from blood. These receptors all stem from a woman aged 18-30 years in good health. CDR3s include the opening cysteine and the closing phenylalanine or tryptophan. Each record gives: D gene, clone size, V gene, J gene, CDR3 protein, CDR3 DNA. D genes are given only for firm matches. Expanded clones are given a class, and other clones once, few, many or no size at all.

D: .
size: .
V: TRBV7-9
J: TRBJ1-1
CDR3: CASSLLLEAFF
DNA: TGTGCCAGCAGCTTACTGCTAGAAGCTTTCTTT

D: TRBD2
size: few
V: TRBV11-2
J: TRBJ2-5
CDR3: CASSYLAGQETQYF
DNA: TGTGCCAGCAGCTATTTAGCGGGCCAAGAGACCCAGTACTTC

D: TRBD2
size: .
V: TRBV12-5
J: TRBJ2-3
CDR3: CASGLVRTSGEAEDTQYF
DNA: TGTGCTAGTGGTTTGGTCCGGACTAGCGGGGAGGCTGAAGATACGCAGTATTTT

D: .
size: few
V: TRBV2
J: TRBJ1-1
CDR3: CESRFDTEAFF
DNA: TGTGAGAGCCGATTTGACACTGAAGCTTTCTTT

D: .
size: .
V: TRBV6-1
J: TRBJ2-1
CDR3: CASSHGVYNEQFF
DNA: TGTGCCAGCAGTCATGGAGTCTACAATGAGCAGTTCTTC

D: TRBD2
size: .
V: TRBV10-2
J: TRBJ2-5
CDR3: CASSEGLAGPGGETQYF
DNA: TGCGCCAGCAGTGAGGGACTAGCGGGACCAGGTGGTGAGACCCAGTACTTC

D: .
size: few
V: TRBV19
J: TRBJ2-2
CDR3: CASSIEGMIGGELFF
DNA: TGTGCCAGTAGTATCGAGGGGATGATCGGCGGGGAGCTGTTTTTT

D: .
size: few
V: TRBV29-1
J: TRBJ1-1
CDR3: CSVEDMNTEAFF
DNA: TGCAGCGTTGAGGACATGAACACTGAAGCTTTCTTT

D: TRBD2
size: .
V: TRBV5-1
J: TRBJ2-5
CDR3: CASSLADSGLETQYF
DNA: TGCGCCAGCAGCTTGGCGGATAGCGGGTTGGAGACCCAGTACTTC

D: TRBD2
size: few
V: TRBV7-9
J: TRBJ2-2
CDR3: CASSILAGGPNTGELFF
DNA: TGTGCCAGCAGCATCCTAGCGGGGGGGCCGAACACCGGGGAGCTGTTTTTT

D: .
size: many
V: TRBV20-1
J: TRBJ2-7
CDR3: CSAPSGSTYEQYF
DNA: TGCAGTGCTCCCTCAGGTTCTACCTACGAGCAGTACTTC

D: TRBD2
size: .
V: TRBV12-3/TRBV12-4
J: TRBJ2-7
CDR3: CASEPGLGPYEQYF
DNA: TGTGCCAGCGAACCGGGACTAGGGCCCTACGAGCAGTACTTC

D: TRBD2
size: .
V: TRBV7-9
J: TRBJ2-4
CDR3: CASSSKEGGSGKNIQYF
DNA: TGTGCCAGCAGCTCCAAAGAGGGAGGGAGTGGCAAAAACATTCAGTACTTC

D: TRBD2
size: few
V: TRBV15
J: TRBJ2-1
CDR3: CATSPRGGFEEQFF
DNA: TGTGCCACCAGCCCCCGGGGAGGGTTTGAAGAGCAGTTCTTC

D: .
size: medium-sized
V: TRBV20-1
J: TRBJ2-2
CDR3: CSASASRFGNTGELFF
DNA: TGCAGTGCTAGTGCTAGCAGATTCGGCAACACCGGGGAGCTGTTTTTT

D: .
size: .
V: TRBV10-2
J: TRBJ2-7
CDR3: CASRMTLSYEQYF
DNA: TGCGCCAGCAGGATGACACTATCCTACGAGCAGTACTTC

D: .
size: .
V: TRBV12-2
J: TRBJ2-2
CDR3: CASRPGTSENTGELFF
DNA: TGTGCAAGTCGCCCTGGGACTAGCGAGAACACCGGGGAGCTGTTTTTT

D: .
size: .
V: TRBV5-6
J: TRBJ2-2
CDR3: CASSSGAGELFF
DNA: TGTGCCAGCAGCTCCGGGGCCGGGGAGCTGTTTTTT

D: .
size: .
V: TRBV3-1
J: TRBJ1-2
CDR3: CASSHPGVYGYTF
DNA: TGTGCCAGCAGCCACCCCGGGGTCTATGGCTACACCTTC

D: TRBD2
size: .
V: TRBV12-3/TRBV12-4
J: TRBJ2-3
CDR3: CASTRGGLGDTQYF
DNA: TGTGCCAGTACGCGGGGGGGCTTGGGAGATACGCAGTATTTT

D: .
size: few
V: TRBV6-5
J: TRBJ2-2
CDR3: CASSWLLGRTTGELFF
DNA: TGTGCCAGCAGTTGGCTTTTGGGCAGGACAACCGGGGAGCTGTTTTTT

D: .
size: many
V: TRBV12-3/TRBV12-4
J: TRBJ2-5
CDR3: CASSLGYQETQYF
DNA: TGTGCCAGCAGTTTAGGTTACCAGGAGACCCAGTACTTC

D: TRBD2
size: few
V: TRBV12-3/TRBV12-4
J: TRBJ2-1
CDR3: CASSPEGSGGLYNEQFF
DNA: TGTGCCAGCAGCCCCGAGGGTAGCGGGGGCCTATACAATGAGCAGTTCTTC

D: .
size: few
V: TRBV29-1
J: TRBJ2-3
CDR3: CSAPRLEGDTQYF
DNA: TGCAGCGCGCCGAGACTAGAAGGAGATACGCAGTATTTT

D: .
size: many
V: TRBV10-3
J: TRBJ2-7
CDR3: CAISEPDGSSYEQYF
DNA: TGTGCCATCAGTGAGCCGGACGGAAGCTCCTACGAGCAGTACTTC

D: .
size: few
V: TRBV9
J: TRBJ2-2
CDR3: CASSAPGSNTGELFF
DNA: TGTGCCAGCAGCGCACCAGGCTCGAACACCGGGGAGCTGTTTTTT

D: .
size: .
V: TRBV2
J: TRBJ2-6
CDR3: CATRWGIQGYYSGANVLTF
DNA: TGTGCCACGCGATGGGGTATTCAGGGGTATTACTCTGGGGCCAACGTCCTGACTTTC

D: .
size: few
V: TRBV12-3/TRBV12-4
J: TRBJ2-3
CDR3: CASGVRLERYF
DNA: TGTGCCAGCGGGGTTAGACTAGAAAGGTATTTT

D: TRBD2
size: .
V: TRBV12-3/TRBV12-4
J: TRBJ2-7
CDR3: CASGGSWGGTFSYEQYF
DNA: TGTGCCAGCGGCGGCTCTTGGGGGGGGACCTTCTCCTACGAGCAGTACTTC

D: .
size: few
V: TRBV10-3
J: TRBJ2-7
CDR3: CAIRWNSGFGDGEQYF
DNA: TGTGCCATCAGATGGAACTCGGGCTTTGGAGACGGGGAGCAGTACTTC

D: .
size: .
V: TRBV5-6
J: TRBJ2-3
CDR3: CASSLGQAFTDTQYF
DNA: TGTGCCAGCAGCTTGGGACAGGCCTTCACAGATACGCAGTATTTT

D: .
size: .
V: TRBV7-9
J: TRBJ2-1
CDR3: CASSFAVSYNEQFF
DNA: TGTGCCAGCAGCTTTGCGGTCTCCTACAATGAGCAGTTCTTC

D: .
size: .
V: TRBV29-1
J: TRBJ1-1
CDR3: CSVPGDGHTEAFF
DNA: TGCAGCGTTCCAGGGGACGGACACACTGAAGCTTTCTTT

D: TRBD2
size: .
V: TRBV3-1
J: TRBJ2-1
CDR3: CASSQEVSLARYNEQFF
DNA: TGTGCCAGCAGCCAAGAGGTATCACTAGCGAGATACAATGAGCAGTTCTTC

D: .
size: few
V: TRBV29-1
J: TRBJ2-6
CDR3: CSVLLGEAYGANVLTF
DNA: TGCAGCGTGCTCCTAGGGGAGGCATATGGGGCCAACGTCCTGACTTTC

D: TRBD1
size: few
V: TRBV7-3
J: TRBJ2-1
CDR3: CASSSYEGTANEQFF
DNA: TGTGCCAGCAGCAGCTACGAGGGGACAGCCAATGAGCAGTTCTTC

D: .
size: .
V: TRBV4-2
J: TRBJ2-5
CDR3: CASSQEAAGAETQYF
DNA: TGTGCCAGCAGCCAAGAGGCCGCTGGGGCGGAGACCCAGTACTTC

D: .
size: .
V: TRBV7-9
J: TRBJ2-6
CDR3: CASSSGRGSSGANVLTF
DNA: TGTGCCAGCAGCTCCGGACGTGGGTCCTCTGGGGCCAACGTCCTGACTTTC

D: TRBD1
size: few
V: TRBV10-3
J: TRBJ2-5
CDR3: CAIQSLGTGDETQYF
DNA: TGTGCCATCCAGTCTCTCGGGACAGGGGATGAGACCCAGTACTTC

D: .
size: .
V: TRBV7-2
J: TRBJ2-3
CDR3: CASSPSGPVADTQYF
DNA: TGTGCCAGCAGCCCCAGCGGACCGGTGGCAGATACGCAGTATTTT

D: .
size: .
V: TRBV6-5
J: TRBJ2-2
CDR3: CATATLTGELFF
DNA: TGTGCCACCGCAACCTTGACCGGGGAGCTGTTTTTT

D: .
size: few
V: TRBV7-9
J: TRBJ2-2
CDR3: CASRQDSDFTGELFF
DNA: TGTGCCAGCAGGCAAGATAGTGACTTCACCGGGGAGCTGTTTTTT

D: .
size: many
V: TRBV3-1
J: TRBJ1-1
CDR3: CASSPVQTGFGTEAFF
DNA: TGTGCCAGCAGCCCCGTCCAGACAGGATTCGGCACTGAAGCTTTCTTT

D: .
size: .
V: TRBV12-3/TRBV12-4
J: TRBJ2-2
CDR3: CASSSLRPGELFF
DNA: TGTGCCAGCAGTTCCCTCCGTCCCGGGGAGCTGTTTTTT

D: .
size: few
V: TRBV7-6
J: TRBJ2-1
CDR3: CASSFSSEGTGNEQFF
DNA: TGTGCCAGCAGCTTTTCTAGCGAGGGTACGGGCAATGAGCAGTTCTTC

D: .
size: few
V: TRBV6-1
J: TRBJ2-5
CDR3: CASMQQVTLEETQYF
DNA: TGTGCCAGCATGCAACAGGTCACCTTGGAAGAGACCCAGTACTTC

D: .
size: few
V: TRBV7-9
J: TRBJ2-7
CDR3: CASSPVDGYEQYF
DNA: TGTGCCAGCAGCCCAGTGGACGGGTACGAGCAGTACTTC

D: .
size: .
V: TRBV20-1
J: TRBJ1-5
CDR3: CSASHKGNQPQHF
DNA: TGCAGTGCTAGCCATAAGGGGAATCAGCCCCAGCATTTT

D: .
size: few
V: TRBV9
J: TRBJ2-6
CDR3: CASSVATTGDPSGANVLTF
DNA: TGTGCCAGCAGCGTAGCTACTACGGGGGACCCCTCTGGGGCCAACGTCCTGACTTTC

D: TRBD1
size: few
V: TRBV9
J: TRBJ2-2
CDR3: CASSGNRDRNTGELFF
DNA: TGTGCCAGCAGCGGTAACCGGGACAGGAACACCGGGGAGCTGTTTTTT

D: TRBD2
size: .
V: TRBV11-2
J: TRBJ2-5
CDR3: CASSFPPVGVAGDQETQYF
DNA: TGTGCCAGCAGCTTCCCCCCGGTGGGGGTAGCGGGAGACCAAGAGACCCAGTACTTC